This entry lists 23 T cell receptor beta chains sequenced from one sample in a study of T cells in Graves' hyperthyroidism and ophthalmopathy. Template material for amplifying TCR beta CDR3 regions consisted of RNA transcripts. With the HTBI primer set, the TCR CDR3 went through a first round of RT-PCR. TCRdb redid the calling of the multiplex PCR reads with MiXCR, one entry per CDR3 protein. In the table there are 250,000 to 300,000 distinct CDR3 sequences, 13% of which are singletons. The sequenced sample was blood. All receptors derive from a woman younger than 45 with Graves' hyperthyroidism that later progressed to Graves' ophthalmopathy.

At least ten counts were recorded for this clonotype. The J gene is TRBJ2-3, the V gene TRBV7-9; no clear D. V was clipped by 6 bases and J by 0 bases, with 10 bases between them. CDR3 length: 14 amino acids. Germline CDR1 SEHNR, CDR2 FQNEAQ (reference sequence). CDR3 residues: CASRAATSTDTQYF. For the CDR3, the DNA is TGTGCCAGCAGAGCAGCAACTAGCACAGATACGCAGTATTTT.

This clonotype was detected ten times or more. This chain links TRBV4-1 with TRBJ1-1, with D maybe TRBD1 (6 bases). The CDR3 loop spans 17 amino acids. Between the trimmed V and J ends, which lost 2 bases and 0 bases, there was a span of 16 bases. Germline loops: CDR1 MGHRA, CDR2 YSYEKL. The DNA for the CDR3 is TGCGCCAGCAGCCAAAAACCGGCCGGGACACTGAACACTGAAGCTTTCTTT. Its protein product is CASSQKPAGTLNTEAFF.

In its sample, this clonotype was seen many times. The J gene is TRBJ2-1, the V gene TRBV7-3; 7 bases are shared with TRBD2. J gave up 4 bases and V 5 bases, and 8 bases lay outside the gene matches. Germline lookup yields CDR1 SGHTA and CDR2 FQGTGA. This CDR3 region has 15 residues. The CDR3 nucleotides are TGTGCCAGCAGCCTTAGTAGCGGGCCGTACAATGAGCAGTTCTTC. It encodes CASSLSSGPYNEQFF.

The chain joins TRBV27 to TRBJ2-2; a possible D gene is TRBD2 (5 bases). There are 13 residues in the CDR3. Germline V gene sequence: CDR1 MNHEY, CDR2 SMNVEV (reference sequence). V was cut by 7 bases and J by 6 bases, with 12 bases left in between. CDR3 bases: TGTGCCAGCAATTTTAAGCGGTCCGGGGAGCTGTTTTTT. It is translated as CASNFKRSGELFF.

In this sample, this clonotype turned up a few times. The rearrangement joins TRBV5-4 to TRBJ2-7; possibly TRBD2 for D (5 bases). V lost 3 bases, J lost 6 bases, and 19 bases lay in between. This CDR3 is 15 amino acids long. The germline V gene encodes CDR1 SGHNT and CDR2 YYREEE (reference sequence). The CDR3 reads CASSSYLGVLPEQYF. CDR3 DNA: TGTGCCAGCAGCTCTTACTTGGGAGTCCTTCCCGAGCAGTACTTC.

This clonotype occurred many times. The V call is TRBV24-1, the J call TRBJ2-1; 9 bases match TRBD2. Germline CDR1 is KGHDR and CDR2 is SFDVKD. The CDR3 consists of 16 residues. Trimming removed 4 bases from V and 8 bases from J; junction bases left unmatched: 11. The CDR3 bases are TGTGCCACCAGTGACCCTAGCGGGATCCCTCCATATGAGCAGTTCTTC. This codes for CATSDPSGIPPYEQFF.

This clonotype has ten or more counts. The chain couples TRBV2 to TRBJ2-3; the D call may be TRBD1 or TRBD2 (5 bases each). The V gene's germline CDR1 is SNHLY and CDR2 FYNNEI. The CDR3 is made up of 14 amino acids. Trimming pared 7 bases from V and 2 bases from J, leaving 13 bases between. Here the CDR3 reads CASIWDGNTDTQYF. CDR3 DNA sequence: TGTGCCAGCATTTGGGACGGAAACACAGATACGCAGTATTTT.

The rearrangement uses TRBV4-1 and TRBJ1-4; tentatively, D is TRBD1 (5 bases). V shed 4 bases and J shed 3 bases, with 9 bases lying between them. Per the germline V gene, CDR1 is MGHRA and CDR2 is YSYEKL. The CDR3 totals 14 residues. CDR3 bases: TGCGCCAGCAGCCCCCCGGGGGCTAATGAAAAACTGTTTTTT. Residues: CASSPPGANEKLFF.

Many counts were recorded for this clonotype. V and J are TRBV18 and TRBJ2-4; no clear D. The CDR3 is made up of 17 amino acids. The germline V and J ends were trimmed by 3 bases and 0 bases, with 15 bases remaining between them. Germline V gene data show CDR1 as KGHSH and CDR2 as LQKENI. The CDR3 region has the DNA TGTGCCAGCTCACCTCAAACCCCGAATCAAGCCAAAAACATTCAGTACTTC. Its translation is CASSPQTPNQAKNIQYF.

This clonotype was counted ten times or more. The chain is built from TRBV5-1 and TRBJ2-7, with D uncertain. This CDR3 region has 14 residues. V was pared by 3 bases and J by 6 bases, with 16 bases between. The germline gives CDR1 SGHRS, CDR2 YFSETQ. CDR3 in DNA: TGCGCCAGCAGCTCCCTAGAAAGGCCGGGCGAGCAGTACTTC. Amino acids: CASSSLERPGEQYF.

This clonotype was seen at least ten times. This chain joins TRBV6-1 and TRBJ1-2; 10 nucleotides line up with TRBD1. Germline V gene data show CDR1 as MNHNS and CDR2 as SASEGT. The junction had 14 bases not matched to a gene; V was cut back by 6 bases and J by 7 bases. The CDR3 runs to 16 residues. The CDR3 reads CASRSGQGSVSTGYTF. CDR3 nucleotide sequence: TGTGCCAGCAGATCGGGACAGGGGTCTGTTTCCACTGGCTACACCTTC.

V gene TRBV28 combines with J gene TRBJ2-2; 12 bases map to TRBD2. J gave up 3 bases and V 8 bases, and 4 bases lay outside the gene matches. Germline V gene data show CDR1 as MDHEN and CDR2 as SYDVKM. The CDR3 spans 15 residues. Written as DNA, the CDR3 is TGTGCCAGCCGAAGACTAGCGGGAGACACCGGGGAGCTGTTTTTT. It codes for CASRRLAGDTGELFF.

This clonotype was counted at least ten times. The chain carries TRBV27 and TRBJ2-1; TRBD2 matches 10 bases. CDR3 length: 16 amino acids. The V segment lost 1 base and the J segment 6 bases; nucleotides outside the gene matches: 6. Germline-derived CDR1 and CDR2 are MNHEY and SMNVEV (reference sequence). The CDR3 loop is CASSLFLAGGSNEQFF. Here the CDR3 DNA reads TGTGCCAGCAGTTTATTCTTAGCGGGAGGCAGCAATGAGCAGTTCTTC.

This clonotype was counted ten times or more. V usage is TRBV6-1 and J usage is TRBJ1-1; 8 bases line up with TRBD1. The CDR3 is 15 amino acids. Germline CDR1 reads MNHNS; CDR2 reads SASEGT. The trim removed 5 bases at V and 5 bases at J, leaving 10 bases unmatched. The CDR3 region is CASSFPGQGGTEAFF. Written as DNA, the CDR3 is TGTGCCAGCAGTTTCCCCGGACAGGGAGGGACTGAAGCTTTCTTT.

This clonotype came up many times. The V call is TRBV6-2 or TRBV6-3, the J call TRBJ1-6; no clear D gene. This CDR3 is 13 amino acids long. Germline loops: CDR1 MNHEY, CDR2 SVGEGT. Trimming took 5 bases from V and 7 from J, leaving 9 bases between them. This CDR3 reads CASSPTGNSPLHF. The CDR3 DNA reads as TGTGCCAGCAGTCCGACTGGGAATTCACCCCTCCACTTT.

This clonotype was recorded many times. CDR3 amino acids: CASSPPEIPSQYF. The CDR3 DNA reads as TGTGCCAGCTCACCACCGGAGATACCATCGCAGTATTTT. The chain recombines TRBV18 with TRBJ2-3; no clear D. Trimming left V 0 bases short and J 10 bases short, with 11 bases between. Germline V gene lookup returns CDR1 KGHSH and CDR2 LQKENI. This CDR3 region has 13 residues. The full variable domain, with the rest looked up from reference TRBV18 and TRBJ2-3, is NAGVMQNPRHLVRRRGQEARLRCSPMKGHSHVYWYRQLPEEGLKFMVYLQKENIIDESGMPKERFSAEFPKEGPSILRIQQVVRGDSAAYFCASSPPEIPSQYFGPGTRLTVL.

Remarks on this clonotype: Given a much more abundant clone one base away, this may be a read error. This chain joins TRBV7-2 and TRBJ1-1; 7 bases agree with TRBD1. The trim removed 5 bases at V and 5 bases at J, leaving 8 bases unmatched. Germline V gene lookup returns CDR1 SGHTA and CDR2 FQGNSA. This CDR3 contains 14 residues. CDR3: CASSPQGEETEAFF. DNA of the CDR3: TGTGCCAGCAGCCCTCAGGGGGAGGAAACTGAAGCTTTCTTT.

In the case of this clonotype: The CDR3 carries no conserved terminal phenylalanine or tryptophan, so it likely arises from a read error. V and J are TRBV6-2 or TRBV6-3 and TRBJ1-2; TRBD1 is a possible D gene (5 bases). This CDR3 contains 15 residues. Between the trimmed V and J ends, which lost 0 bases and 0 bases, there was a span of 8 bases. The V gene's germline CDR1 is MNHEY and CDR2 SVGEGT. The CDR3, as DNA: TGTGCCAGCAGTTACTCGGGCAGGGCTAACTATGGCTACACCCTC. This translates into CASSYSGRANYGYTL.

This clonotype was counted ten times or more. The chain links TRBV14 to TRBJ2-7; D is possibly TRBD1 (6 bases). The CDR3 is 13 residues long. V shed 6 bases and J shed 7 bases, with 16 bases lying between them. CDR1 is SGHDN and CDR2 is FVKESK in the germline V gene. CDR3 sequence: CASSRDTGEEQYF. DNA for the CDR3: TGTGCCAGCAGTCGGGACACCGGTGAAGAGCAGTACTTC.

There are many counts of this clonotype. The chain employs TRBV7-3 and TRBJ1-1, with TRBD1 as a possible D gene (5 bases). The germline V gene encodes CDR1 SGHTA and CDR2 FQGTGA. CDR3 length equals 15 residues. V lost 3 bases, J lost 2 bases, and 13 bases lay in between. CDR3 nucleotides: TGTGCCAGCAGCTTCGGCCGGGGCCTAAACACTGAAGCTTTCTTT. Its translation: CASSFGRGLNTEAFF.

This clonotype came up a few times. V and J are TRBV6-1 and TRBJ2-3; maybe TRBD2 (5 bases). V lost 5 bases, J lost 6 bases, and 15 bases lay in between. This CDR3 region has 14 residues. Germline V CDR1 and CDR2: MNHNS, SASEGT. CDR3 protein: CASSFGTPGDTQYF. The DNA of the CDR3 is TGTGCCAGCAGTTTTGGCACCCCGGGGGATACGCAGTATTTT.

This clonotype was seen more than once but under ten times. This chain connects TRBV10-3 to TRBJ2-1; 13 bases are shared with TRBD2. The length of the CDR3 is 16 residues. The V gene end was trimmed by 8 bases and the J gene end by 5 bases; junction bases not matched to a gene: 9. Germline loops: CDR1 ENHRY, CDR2 SYGVKD. CDR3 DNA: TGTGCCATCGGCTCCTTACTAGCGGGAGGGCACAATGAGCAGTTCTTC. Its protein product is CAIGSLLAGGHNEQFF.

The chain joins TRBV27 to TRBJ2-1; maybe TRBD1 (5 bases). The J call is doubtful: the DNA matches TRBJ2-7 better. The germline V gene has CDR1 MNHEY and CDR2 SMNVEV (reference sequence). This CDR3 comprises 16 residues. CDR3 nucleotide sequence: TGTGCCAGCAGTTTAGGGGCGCCAGGCTCCTACAATGAGCAGTACTTC. It yields the protein CASSLGAPGSYNEQYF.